This T cell receptor beta chain was profiled in a study of radiotherapy plus CTLA-4 blockade in lung cancer. About the study: An objective response was seen in 18% of patients, and disease control in around 31%. Study results and caveats: Expansion in blood of tumor-derived TCR clones was seen after radiotherapy plus ipilimumab. Interferon-beta and early blood T cell clone dynamics reportedly predicted response best.

This CDR3 is built from 12 residues. Germline CDR1 GTSNPN, CDR2 SVGIG (reference sequence). Measured with immunoSEQ multiplex PCR; TCRdb has only the in-frame clones, and not every one. The profile shows tens of thousands of clones, 75% to 80% of them singletons. On this clone: Its antigen is undetermined.

The chain couples TRBV30 to TRBJ2-5; the D is unclear. The J call is in doubt because the DNA end fits TRBJ2-7 better. The TCR originated in a human donor with non-small cell lung cancer whose response to radiotherapy plus ipilimumab could not be evaluated. The specimen comprised peripheral blood, sampled from a patient treated with radiotherapy plus ipilimumab. This chain's CDR3 is CAWSRSSYEQYF. CDR3 sequence (DNA): TGTGCCTGGAGTCGTTCGTCCTACGAGCAGTACTTC.